A single sample is the source of the 13 T cell receptor beta chains below, sequenced in a study of T cells in Graves' hyperthyroidism and ophthalmopathy. Amplification of TCR beta CDR3 regions used RNA as the template. TCR CDR3 underwent first-round RT-PCR with the HTBI primer set. In TCRdb, the multiplex PCR reads were re-called with MiXCR into one record per CDR3 protein. The table lists a few hundred thousand distinct CDR3 sequences, roughly 14% of them singletons. The source material was blood. Receptors originate from a woman aged 30 to 39 with Graves' ophthalmopathy.

This clonotype was picked up many times. V is TRBV11-2 and J is TRBJ1-1, with TRBD1 as a possible D gene (6 bases). This CDR3 spans 13 amino acids. The V and J ends lost 1 base and 10 bases respectively, with 13 bases between them. Germline V gene data show CDR1 as SGHAT and CDR2 as FQNNGV. Written as DNA, the CDR3 is TGTGCCAGCAGCTTAGCAGGGGTGATTCGAGCTTTCTTT. The encoded protein is CASSLAGVIRAFF.

This clonotype was recorded at least ten times. The chain is built from TRBV7-2 and TRBJ2-3; the match to TRBD1 covers 9 bases. The CDR3 runs 15 residues. Germline loops: CDR1 SGHTA, CDR2 FQGNSA. The V gene end was trimmed by 1 base and the J gene end by 6 bases; junction bases not matched to a gene: 5. The CDR3 is CASSLVFGQGDTQYF. The DNA of the CDR3 is TGTGCCAGCAGCTTAGTCTTCGGACAGGGGGATACGCAGTATTTT. The entire variable domain, with the rest obtained from reference TRBV7-2 and TRBJ2-3, is as follows: GAGVSQSPSNKVTEKGKDVELRCDPISGHTALYWYRQSLGQGLEFLIYFQGNSAPDKSGLPSDRFSAERTGGSVSTLTIQRTQQEDSAVYLCASSLVFGQGDTQYFGPGTRLTVL.

The CDR3 loop reads CATSDWASGLHTGELFF. DNA of the CDR3: TGTGCCACCAGTGATTGGGCTAGCGGGCTACACACCGGGGAGCTGTTTTTT. The chain couples TRBV24-1 to TRBJ2-2, with 8 bases aligning to TRBD2. The J segment lost 3 bases and the V segment lost 2 bases, leaving 7 bases of the junction unmatched. The CDR3 has 17 residues. Germline loops: CDR1 KGHDR, CDR2 SFDVKD.

This clonotype has a count of ten or more. The rearrangement links TRBV18 to TRBJ1-4; D is uncertain. Germline assignment: CDR1 KGHSH and CDR2 LQKENI. CDR3 length equals 14 residues. The V gene lost 3 bases and the J gene lost 4 bases, with 9 bases spanning the gap. Written as DNA, the CDR3 is TGTGCCAGCTCACCGATTGGCCTTAATGAAAAACTGTTTTTT. Protein product: CASSPIGLNEKLFF.

J is TRBJ2-1 and V is TRBV30, with 7 bases matching TRBD1. Trimming at V came to 3 bases and at J to 0 bases, leaving 14 bases not matched to a gene. There are 18 residues in the CDR3. The germline V gene has CDR1 GTSNPN and CDR2 SVGIG (reference sequence). CDR3 protein: CAWRGVEGAQNSYNEQFF. The CDR3 coding sequence is TGTGCCTGGAGGGGGGTCGAGGGGGCCCAAAACTCCTACAATGAGCAGTTCTTC. The whole variable domain, filled in from reference TRBV30 and TRBJ2-1, reads SQTIHQWPATLVQPVGSPLSLECTVEGTSNPNLYWYRQAAGRGLQLLFYSVGIGQISSEVPQNLSASRPQDRQFILSSKKLLLSDSGFYLCAWRGVEGAQNSYNEQFFGPGTRLTVL.

This clonotype occurred many times. This chain joins TRBV19 and TRBJ1-1; a weak D match, TRBD1 (5 bases). This CDR3 region has 14 residues. Trimming took 6 bases from V and 1 from J, leaving 12 bases between them. Looked up from germline, CDR1 is LNHDA and CDR2 is SQIVND (reference sequence). The CDR3 spells CASRTPGRNTEAFF. The CDR3 DNA reads as TGTGCCAGTAGAACCCCAGGGCGGAACACTGAAGCTTTCTTT.

This clonotype turned up a few times. The chain links TRBV27 to TRBJ2-2, with TRBD1 matching 8 bases. The germline V gene encodes CDR1 MNHEY and CDR2 SMNVEV (reference sequence). The length of the CDR3 is 15 residues. The V and J ends lost 6 bases and 1 base, in that order; junction bases with no gene match: 4. CDR3 residues: CASSTDRENTGELFF. CDR3 coding DNA: TGTGCCAGCAGCACGGACAGGGAGAACACCGGGGAGCTGTTTTTT.

The sample holds many counts of this clonotype. J is TRBJ1-4 and V is TRBV7-8, with 8 bases identical to TRBD1. Trimming took 5 bases from V and 7 from J; bases not matched to a gene: 18. The CDR3 is 18 amino acids. Germline V gene data show CDR1 as SGHVS and CDR2 as FQNEAQ. CDR3 DNA: TGTGCCAGCAGCCCTTTTGTAGTTGCAGGGGGCGTGGGTGAAAAACTGTTTTTT. Translated: CASSPFVVAGGVGEKLFF.

This clonotype has at least ten counts. The gene calls are TRBV2 and TRBJ2-3; 7 nucleotides align to TRBD1. Germline CDR1 reads SNHLY; CDR2 reads FYNNEI. J lost 1 base, V lost 5 bases, and 3 bases had no gene match. The CDR3 extends over 14 amino acids. For the CDR3, the DNA is TGTGCCAGCAGTAGAGGGGGCGGCACAGATACGCAGTATTTT. It yields the protein CASSRGGGTDTQYF.

The table lists this clonotype with a few counts. The chain combines TRBV19 with TRBJ2-1; 7 nucleotides match TRBD1. The germline CDR1 and CDR2 sequences are LNHDA and SQIVND (reference sequence). The length of the CDR3 is 17 residues. Trimming cost V 6 bases and J 0 bases; bases outside gene matches: 11. Here the CDR3 DNA reads TGTGCCAGTAGAGCCCCAGGGACAGAATTCTCCTACAATGAGCAGTTCTTC. This gives the protein CASRAPGTEFSYNEQFF.

This clonotype has a handful of counts. The CDR3 is CSAIASGTNFGQFF. The CDR3 coding sequence is TGCAGTGCTATCGCTAGCGGCACAAACTTTGGGCAGTTCTTC. This chain joins TRBV20-1 and TRBJ2-1, with TRBD2 matching 7 bases. With V trimmed by 4 bases and J by 12 bases, 15 bases remained unmatched. The CDR3 sequence is 14 residues long. The germline V gene encodes CDR1 DFQATT and CDR2 SNEGSKA (reference sequence).

This rearrangement joins TRBV20-1 to TRBJ2-6; D gene unclear. Looked up from germline, CDR1 is DFQATT and CDR2 is SNEGSKA (reference sequence). V gave up 5 bases and J gave up 2 bases, with 7 bases separating them. The length of the CDR3 is 13 residues. The CDR3: CSALLTGANVLTF. CDR3 DNA: TGCAGTGCTCTGTTGACTGGGGCCAACGTCCTGACTTTC.

The chain employs TRBV13 and TRBJ2-1; 8 bases map to TRBD2. This CDR3 has 15 amino acids. V lost 3 bases and J lost 6; bases outside the gene matches: 7. Per the germline V gene, CDR1 is PRHDT and CDR2 is FYEKMQ (reference sequence). CDR3 amino acids: CASSFGGASLNEQFF. The CDR3, as DNA: TGTGCCAGCAGCTTCGGGGGGGCCTCCCTCAATGAGCAGTTCTTC. The full variable domain, in which reference TRBV13 and TRBJ2-1 provide the parts outside the CDR3, is AAGVIQSPRHLIKEKRETATLKCYPIPRHDTVYWYQQGPGQDPQFLISFYEKMQSDKGSIPDRFSAQQFSDYHSELNMSSLELGDSALYFCASSFGGASLNEQFFGPGTRLTVL.